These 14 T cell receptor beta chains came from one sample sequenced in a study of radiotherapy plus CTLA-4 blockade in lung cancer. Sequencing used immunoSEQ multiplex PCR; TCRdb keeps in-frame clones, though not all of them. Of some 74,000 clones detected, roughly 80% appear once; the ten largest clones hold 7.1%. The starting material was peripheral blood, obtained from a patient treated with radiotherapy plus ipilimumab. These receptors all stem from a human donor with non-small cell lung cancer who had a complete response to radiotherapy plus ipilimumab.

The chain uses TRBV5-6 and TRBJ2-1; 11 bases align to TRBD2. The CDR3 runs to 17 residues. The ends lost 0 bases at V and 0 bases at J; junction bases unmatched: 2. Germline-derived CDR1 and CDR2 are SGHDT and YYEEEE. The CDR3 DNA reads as TGTGCCAGCAGCTTGGGACTAGCGGGGAGCTCCTACAATGAGCAGTTCTTC. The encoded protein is CASSLGLAGSSYNEQFF.

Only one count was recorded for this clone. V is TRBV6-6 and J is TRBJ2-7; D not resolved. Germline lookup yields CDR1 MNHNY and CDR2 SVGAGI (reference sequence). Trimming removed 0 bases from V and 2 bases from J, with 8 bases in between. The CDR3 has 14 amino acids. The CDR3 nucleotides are TGTGCCAGCAGTTACTCCGGGTCTACCTACGAGCAGTACTTC. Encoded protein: CASSYSGSTYEQYF.

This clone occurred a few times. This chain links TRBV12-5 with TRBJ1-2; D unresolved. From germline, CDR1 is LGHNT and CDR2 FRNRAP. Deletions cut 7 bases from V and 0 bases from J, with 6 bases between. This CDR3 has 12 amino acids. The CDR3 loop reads CASAQSNYGYTF. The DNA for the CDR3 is TGTGCTAGTGCCCAGTCTAACTATGGCTACACCTTC.

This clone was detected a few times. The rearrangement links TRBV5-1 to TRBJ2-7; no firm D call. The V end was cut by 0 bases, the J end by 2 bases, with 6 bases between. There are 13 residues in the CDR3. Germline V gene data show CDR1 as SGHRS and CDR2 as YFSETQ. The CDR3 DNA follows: TGCGCCAGCAGCTTGGCCGGCACCTACGAGCAGTACTTC. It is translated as CASSLAGTYEQYF.

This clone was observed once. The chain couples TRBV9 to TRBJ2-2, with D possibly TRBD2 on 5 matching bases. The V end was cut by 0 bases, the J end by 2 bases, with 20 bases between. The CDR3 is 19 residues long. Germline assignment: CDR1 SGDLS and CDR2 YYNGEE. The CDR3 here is CASSVDIGGRAPNTGELFF. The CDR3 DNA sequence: TGTGCCAGCAGCGTAGATATTGGCGGGCGCGCCCCAAACACCGGGGAGCTGTTTTTT. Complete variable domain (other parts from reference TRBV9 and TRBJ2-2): DSGVTQTPKHLITATGQRVTLRCSPRSGDLSVYWYQQSLDQGLQFLIQYYNGEERAKGNILERFSAQQFPDLHSELNLSSLELGDSALYFCASSVDIGGRAPNTGELFFGEGSRLTVL.

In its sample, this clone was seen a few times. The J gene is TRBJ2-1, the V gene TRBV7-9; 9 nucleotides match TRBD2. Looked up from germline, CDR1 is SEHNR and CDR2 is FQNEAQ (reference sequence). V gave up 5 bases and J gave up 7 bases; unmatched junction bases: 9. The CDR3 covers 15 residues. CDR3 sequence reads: CASSPRASGTNEQFF. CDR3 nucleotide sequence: TGTGCCAGCAGCCCCAGAGCTAGCGGGACGAATGAGCAGTTCTTC. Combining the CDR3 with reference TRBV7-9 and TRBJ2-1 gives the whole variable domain DTGVSQNPRHKITKRGQNVTFRCDPISEHNRLYWYRQTLGQGPEFLTYFQNEAQLEKSRLLSDRFSAERPKGSFSTLEIQRTEQGDSAMYLCASSPRASGTNEQFFGPGTRLTVL.

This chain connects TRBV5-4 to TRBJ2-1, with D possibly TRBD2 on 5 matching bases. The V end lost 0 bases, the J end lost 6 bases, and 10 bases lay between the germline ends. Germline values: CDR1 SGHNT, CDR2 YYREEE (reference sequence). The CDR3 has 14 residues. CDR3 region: CASSLDPGSNEQFF. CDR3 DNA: TGTGCCAGCAGCTTGGATCCGGGAAGCAATGAGCAGTTCTTC.

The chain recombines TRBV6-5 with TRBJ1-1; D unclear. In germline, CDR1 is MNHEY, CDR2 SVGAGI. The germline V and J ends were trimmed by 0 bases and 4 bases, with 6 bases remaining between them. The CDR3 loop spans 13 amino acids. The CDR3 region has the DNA TGTGCCAGCAGTTACTCGGTCAGCACTGAAGCTTTCTTT. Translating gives CASSYSVSTEAFF.

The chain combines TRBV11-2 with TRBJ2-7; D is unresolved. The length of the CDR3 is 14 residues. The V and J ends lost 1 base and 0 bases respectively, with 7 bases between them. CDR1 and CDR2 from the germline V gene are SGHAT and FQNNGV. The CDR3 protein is CASSLGTGSYEQYV. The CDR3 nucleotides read TGTGCCAGCAGCTTAGGTACCGGCTCCTACGAGCAGTACGTC.

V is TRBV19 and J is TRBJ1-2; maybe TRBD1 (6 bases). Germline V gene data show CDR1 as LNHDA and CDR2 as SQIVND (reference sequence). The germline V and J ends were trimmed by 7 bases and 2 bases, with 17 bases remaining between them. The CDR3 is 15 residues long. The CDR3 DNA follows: TGTGCCAGTACCTCATGGCGGACAGTGAACTATGGCTACACCTTC. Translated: CASTSWRTVNYGYTF.

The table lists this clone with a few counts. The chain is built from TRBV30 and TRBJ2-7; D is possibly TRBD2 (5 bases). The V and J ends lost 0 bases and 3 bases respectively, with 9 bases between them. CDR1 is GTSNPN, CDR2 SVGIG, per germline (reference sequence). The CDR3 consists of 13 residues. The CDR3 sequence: CAWSVPGVYEQYF. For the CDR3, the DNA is TGTGCCTGGAGTGTACCCGGGGTCTACGAGCAGTACTTC.

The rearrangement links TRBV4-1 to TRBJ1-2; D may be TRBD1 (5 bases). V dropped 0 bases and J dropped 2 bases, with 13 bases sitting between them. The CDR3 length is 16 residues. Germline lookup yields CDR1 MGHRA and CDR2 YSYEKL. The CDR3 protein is CASSQDPGLGNYGYTF. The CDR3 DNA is TGCGCCAGCAGCCAAGATCCAGGGTTGGGAAACTATGGCTACACCTTC.

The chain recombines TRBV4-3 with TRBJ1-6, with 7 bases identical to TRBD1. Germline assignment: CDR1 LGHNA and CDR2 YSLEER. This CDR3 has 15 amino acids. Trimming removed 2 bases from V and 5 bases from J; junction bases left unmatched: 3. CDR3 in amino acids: CASSQKGGHNSPLHF. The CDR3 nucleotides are TGCGCCAGCAGCCAAAAAGGGGGCCATAATTCACCCCTCCACTTT.

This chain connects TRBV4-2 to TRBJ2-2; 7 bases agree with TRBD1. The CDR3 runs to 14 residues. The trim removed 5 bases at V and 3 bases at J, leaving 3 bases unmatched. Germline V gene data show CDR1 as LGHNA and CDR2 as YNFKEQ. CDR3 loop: CASSTTGDTGELFF. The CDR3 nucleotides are TGTGCCAGCAGCACCACAGGGGACACCGGGGAGCTGTTTTTT.